These 10 T cell receptor beta chains share one sample of origin, sequenced in a study of cytomegalovirus exposure and HLA in healthy donors. Primers: 60 Vbeta forward and 13 Jbeta reverse. The method was immunoSEQ multiplex PCR; TCRdb's version includes in-frame clones alone and lacks a portion of them. The sample includes 130,000 or so clones, 60% to 80% seen only once; the top ten take 1.5% to 2%. Sequencing was performed on PBMCs. These receptors originate from a female donor in good health and CMV-seronegative.

This clone came up a few times. This rearrangement joins TRBV18 to TRBJ1-2; D might be TRBD1 (5 bases). The CDR3 is 19 residues long. Germline-derived CDR1 and CDR2 are KGHSH and LQKENI. The ends were cut back, 0 bases at V and 2 bases at J, with 22 bases in the middle. The CDR3 bases are TGTGCCAGCTCACCACCGTTCCCTAGGTCCCGGGACTCCAACTATGGCTACACCTTC. This codes for CASSPPFPRSRDSNYGYTF.

In this sample, this clone turned up a few times. This chain connects TRBV2 to TRBJ2-2; a weak D match, TRBD1 (8 bases). Germline V gene lookup returns CDR1 SNHLY and CDR2 FYNNEI. The CDR3 is 14 amino acids. Between the trimmed V and J ends, which lost 8 bases and 8 bases, there was a span of 18 bases. CDR3 in amino acids: CASHNDRGGGELFF. Written as DNA, the CDR3 is TGTGCCAGCCACAATGACAGGGGAGGGGGGGAGCTGTTTTTT.

The V and J genes are TRBV18 and TRBJ2-1; D is perhaps TRBD1 (5 bases). CDR3 length equals 19 residues. V lost 5 bases, J lost 1 base, and 24 bases lay in between. The germline V gene has CDR1 KGHSH and CDR2 LQKENI. This CDR3 is CASSSGLSVATESYNEQFF. The CDR3 DNA follows: TGTGCCAGCTCATCAGGGTTAAGCGTCGCGACAGAGTCCTACAATGAGCAGTTCTTC.

The chain couples TRBV4-2 to TRBJ1-2; D gene unclear. Germline loops: CDR1 LGHNA, CDR2 YNFKEQ. Trimming shortened V by 4 bases and J by 2 bases, and 17 bases separated the two germline ends. There are 16 residues in the CDR3. This CDR3 is CASSLDAVENNYGYTF. CDR3 sequence (DNA): TGTGCCAGCAGCCTAGATGCTGTAGAAAACAACTATGGCTACACCTTC.

The V and J genes are TRBV10-1 and TRBJ2-1, with 8 bases identical to TRBD1. Trimming removed 0 bases from V and 8 bases from J; junction bases left unmatched: 3. The CDR3 is 14 residues long. Germline lookup yields CDR1 WNHNN and CDR2 SYGVQD (reference sequence). The CDR3 DNA is TGCGCCAGCAGTGAGTCGGGACAGGTGGATGAGCAGTTCTTC. The encoded protein is CASSESGQVDEQFF.

The rearrangement joins TRBV5-6 to TRBJ1-2, with TRBD1 as a possible D gene (5 bases). The CDR3 covers 14 residues. V lost 4 bases to trimming and J lost 5 bases, with 15 bases between them. Germline V gives CDR1 SGHDT, CDR2 YYEEEE. The CDR3 bases are TGTGCCAGCAGCCCCAAGGGACGGGGGTATGGCTACACCTTC. Translating gives CASSPKGRGYGYTF.

The chain carries TRBV5-1 and TRBJ2-7; D is undetermined. This CDR3 has 15 residues. Per the germline V gene, CDR1 is SGHRS and CDR2 is YFSETQ. V was pared by 1 base and J by 0 bases, with 11 bases between. The CDR3 loop reads CASSLLESGSYEQYF. CDR3 DNA: TGCGCCAGCAGCTTGTTAGAATCCGGCTCCTACGAGCAGTACTTC.

The DNA for the CDR3 is TGTGCCAGCAGCTCGGACAGGGGTGCGCCCCAGCATTTT. Translation gives CASSSDRGAPQHF. The chain carries TRBV11-2 and TRBJ1-5; 9 bases align to TRBD1. Unmatched junction bases numbered 4, after V lost 4 bases and J lost 9 bases. The CDR3 covers 13 residues. The germline CDR1 and CDR2 sequences are SGHAT and FQNNGV.

This chain links TRBV7-9 with TRBJ1-2; D ambiguous. Per germline, CDR1 SEHNR and CDR2 FQNEAQ (reference sequence). This CDR3 spans 15 amino acids. V was clipped by 0 bases and J by 6 bases, with 14 bases between them. This CDR3 is CASSLANEITDGYTF. The CDR3 coding sequence is TGTGCCAGCAGCTTAGCCAACGAGATAACGGATGGCTACACCTTC.

CDR3 in DNA: TGTGCCAGCAGCCCGTGGACTAGCGGGAGGGCTAGGGAGCAGTTCTTC. This codes for CASSPWTSGRAREQFF. This sequence joins TRBV7-2 and TRBJ2-1, with 15 bases lining up with TRBD2. With V trimmed by 5 bases and J by 10 bases, 9 bases remained unmatched. Germline V gene sequence: CDR1 SGHTA, CDR2 FQGNSA. This CDR3 has 16 residues. Drawing the rest from reference TRBV7-2 and TRBJ2-1, the complete variable domain is GAGVSQSPSNKVTEKGKDVELRCDPISGHTALYWYRQSLGQGLEFLIYFQGNSAPDKSGLPSDRFSAERTGGSVSTLTIQRTQQEDSAVYLCASSPWTSGRAREQFFGPGTRLTVL.